This T cell receptor beta chain was retrieved from a study of cytomegalovirus exposure and HLA in healthy donors. The germline V gene has CDR1 MGHDK and CDR2 SYGVNS. V trimming: 5 bases; J trimming: 10 bases; junction bases outside the gene matches: 9. The CDR3 spans 14 residues. The PCR had 60 Vbeta and 13 Jbeta primers. Using immunoSEQ multiplex PCR, the repertoire was profiled, and TCRdb retains in-frame clones only, with some absent. This sample has fewer than 30,000 clones, with about three fifths found just once. Healthy people donating bone marrow made up the donors. About this clone: Its antigen is currently unknown.

General observations from the study: More clonal expansion characterized HLA-associated TCR beta chains than equally common others in a later analysis.

The chain joins TRBV25-1 to TRBJ1-4; TRBD1 aligns across 8 bases. The clonotype originates from a male donor in good health and CMV-seropositive. The material sequenced was PBMCs. CDR3 loop: CASSSGGGITKLFF. CDR3 DNA sequence: TGTGCCAGCAGTTCAGGGGGCGGGATTACAAAACTGTTTTTT.